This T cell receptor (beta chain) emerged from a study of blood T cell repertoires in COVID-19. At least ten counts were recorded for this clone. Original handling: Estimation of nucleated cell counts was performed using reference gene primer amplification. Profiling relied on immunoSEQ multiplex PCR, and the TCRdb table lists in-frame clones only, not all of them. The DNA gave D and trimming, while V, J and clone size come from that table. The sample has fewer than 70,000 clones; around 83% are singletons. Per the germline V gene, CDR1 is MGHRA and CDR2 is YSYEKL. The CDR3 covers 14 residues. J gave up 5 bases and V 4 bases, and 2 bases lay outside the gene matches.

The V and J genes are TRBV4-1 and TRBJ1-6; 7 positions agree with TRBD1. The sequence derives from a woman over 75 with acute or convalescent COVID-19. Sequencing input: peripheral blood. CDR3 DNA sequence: TGCGCCAGCAGCCCGGGACAGAATAATTCACCCCTCCACTTT. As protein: CASSPGQNNSPLHF.